This TCR beta chain was documented in a study of graft-versus-host responses after intestinal transplantation. Study-level information: Anti-thymocyte globulin was used for induction in all recipients, who then took tacrolimus and steroids for about three years.

The table lists this clone with a count of one. Its antigen remains unidentified. Other DNA sequences from this sample encode an identical CDR3 as well. Generated by immunoSEQ multiplex PCR, the TCRdb table keeps only in-frame clones and is missing some. The sample carries about 120,000 clones, approximately 96% recorded once. The CDR3 contains 14 residues. V dropped 3 bases and J dropped 8 bases, with 14 bases sitting between them. From germline, CDR1 is MDHEN and CDR2 SYDVKM. The study, taken as a whole, reports: Marrow from the recipient contained GvH clones, some of which had appeared first in ileum or blood.

This clonotype originated in a human donor who received an intestinal transplant. This chain connects TRBV28 to TRBJ2-1, with no clear D. Material: unstimulated CD8+ T cells sorted from spleen or lymph node cells, obtained before intestinal transplant. DNA of the CDR3: TGTGCCAGCAGTTTCTGGAGTCTCGGCGATGAGCAGTTCTTC. Translation gives CASSFWSLGDEQFF.